This entry lists 18 T cell receptor beta chains sequenced from one sample in a study of low-dose radiotherapy and immunotherapy resistance in tumors. cDNA synthesis used a TRAV/TRBV-specific primer set for both chains. Using a constant-region primer together with a V-primer adapter, TCRs were subjected to about 20 PCR cycles of amplification. TCRdb ran MiXCR on the reads and lists one entry per CDR3 protein. The data contain tens of thousands of distinct CDR3 sequences, less than 20% of them singletons. Indicated time point: after trial treatment. Treatment noted: LDRT plus nivolumab, ipilimumab, low-dose cyclophosphamide and aspirin (RACIN trial). Specimen: PBMCs, collected after low-dose radiotherapy plus immunotherapy. The receptors stem from a male donor with prostate cancer.

The table lists this clonotype with many counts. This chain joins TRBV28 and TRBJ2-5; the D gene could be TRBD1 or TRBD2 (6 bases each). V lost 3 bases and J 7 bases, leaving 12 bases between the germline ends. This CDR3 spans 13 amino acids. From germline, CDR1 is MDHEN and CDR2 SYDVKM. The CDR3 protein is CASSFGGAGTQYF. CDR3 bases: TGTGCCAGCAGTTTCGGGGGCGCGGGGACCCAGTACTTC.

This clonotype appeared many times. V usage is TRBV6-5 and J usage is TRBJ2-1, with TRBD2 matching over 16 bases. Per the germline V gene, CDR1 is MNHEY and CDR2 is SVGAGI. The CDR3 is 16 amino acids. After removal of 4 bases from V and 8 bases from J, the junction contained 5 bases not matched to a gene. CDR3 protein: CASSSGTSGRDHEQFF. The CDR3 DNA is TGTGCCAGCAGTTCCGGGACTAGCGGGAGGGACCATGAGCAGTTCTTC.

With respect to this clonotype: A far more abundant clone sits one base away, making this likely a read error. A read error is likely, as this CDR3 ends without the conserved phenylalanine or tryptophan. V gene TRBV6-1 combines with J gene TRBJ2-2, with D perhaps matching TRBD2 (6 bases). Germline V gene data show CDR1 as MNHNS and CDR2 as SASEGT. CDR3 length equals 15 residues. The germline V and J ends were trimmed by 6 bases and 7 bases, with 18 bases remaining between them. The CDR3 reads CASRQNRDLSGELFS. The CDR3 bases are TGTGCCAGCAGACAGAACCGGGACTTGAGCGGGGAGCTGTTTTCT.

This clonotype was observed at least ten times. This sequence joins TRBV10-3 and TRBJ1-2; D ambiguous. Germline V CDR1 and CDR2: ENHRY, SYGVKD. CDR3 length: 14 residues. V was pared by 4 bases and J by 6 bases, with 15 bases between. This CDR3 is CAISGELSANGYTF. Written as DNA, the CDR3 is TGTGCCATCAGTGGGGAGCTCAGCGCAAATGGCTACACCTTC.

This clonotype was recorded many times. This sequence joins TRBV29-1 and TRBJ2-7, with D possibly being TRBD1 (6 bases). In germline, CDR1 is SQVTM, CDR2 ANQGSEA. The CDR3 loop spans 13 amino acids. Trimming cost V 7 bases and J 3 bases, with 16 bases left between them. DNA of the CDR3: TGCAGCGCCATCAGTACAGGGAACTACGAGCAGTACTTC. Translation gives CSAISTGNYEQYF.

This clonotype was seen many times. This chain links TRBV11-2 with TRBJ2-2, with D possibly TRBD2 on 5 matching bases. The CDR3 totals 15 residues. Per the germline V gene, CDR1 is SGHAT and CDR2 is FQNNGV. V was shortened by 5 bases and J by 4 bases, with 14 bases between the two germline ends. DNA of the CDR3: TGTGCCAGCAGCGGCCGAGAGGGTGTCACCGGGGAGCTGTTTTTT. Amino acids: CASSGREGVTGELFF.

In this sample, this clonotype turned up many times. The rearrangement joins TRBV6-2 or TRBV6-3 to TRBJ2-1; TRBD2 is a possible D gene (6 bases). The length of the CDR3 is 19 residues. Trimming left V 2 bases short and J 4 bases short, with 24 bases between. Germline CDR1 reads MNHEY; CDR2 reads SVGEGT. CDR3: CASSYRPGVSGRIYNEQFF. In DNA form, the CDR3 reads TGTGCCAGCAGTTACCGGCCCGGGGTTAGCGGAAGGATTTACAATGAGCAGTTCTTC.

This clonotype came up many times. V usage is TRBV19 and J usage is TRBJ2-3, with 8 bases fitting TRBD1. Losses at the gene ends were 3 bases for V and 1 base for J; bases not matched to a gene: 3. This CDR3 has 15 amino acids. CDR1 is LNHDA and CDR2 is SQIVND in the germline V gene (reference sequence). DNA for the CDR3: TGTGCCAGTAGTATTGGACAGGGAGGCACAGATACGCAGTATTTT. This gives the protein CASSIGQGGTDTQYF.

The gene calls are TRBV6-5 and TRBJ2-1, with 10 positions matching TRBD2. The CDR3 has 14 amino acids. V lost 6 bases to trimming and J lost 8 bases; unmatched junction nucleotides: 7. CDR1 MNHEY and CDR2 SVGAGI come from the germline V gene. CDR3 region: CASRLAGVGDEQFF. CDR3 coding DNA: TGTGCCAGCAGGCTAGCGGGAGTCGGCGATGAGCAGTTCTTC.

This clonotype showed up many times. This rearrangement joins TRBV7-2 to TRBJ2-1; D unclear. Germline CDR1 and CDR2: SGHTA and FQGNSA. Trimming stripped 6 bases from V and 8 bases from J, with 14 bases between. The CDR3 runs to 13 residues. The CDR3: CASSPESVDEQFF. The DNA of the CDR3 is TGTGCCAGCAGTCCAGAGAGCGTTGATGAGCAGTTCTTC.

This clonotype has ten or more counts. The chain recombines TRBV14 with TRBJ2-1; a weak D match, TRBD2 (6 bases). This CDR3 contains 15 residues. CDR1 is SGHDN, CDR2 FVKESK, per germline. V lost 0 bases and J lost 3, with 9 bases in between. The CDR3 protein is CASSQDLASYNEQFF. CDR3 sequence (DNA): TGTGCCAGCAGCCAAGACCTAGCGAGCTACAATGAGCAGTTCTTC.

This clonotype showed up many times. The genes are TRBV20-1 and TRBJ2-1; 11 nucleotides agree with TRBD2. This CDR3 spans 16 amino acids. Germline V gene data show CDR1 as DFQATT and CDR2 as SNEGSKA (reference sequence). J lost 8 bases, V lost 5 bases, and 14 bases had no gene match. DNA of the CDR3: TGCAGTGCTGACCCGGGATCTAGCGGGAGGAAGGATGAGCAGTTCTTC. The encoded protein is CSADPGSSGRKDEQFF.

This clonotype was seen at least ten times. The gene calls are TRBV18 and TRBJ2-7, with TRBD1 as a possible D gene (6 bases). Deletions cut 3 bases from V and 3 bases from J, with 9 bases between. Germline assignment: CDR1 KGHSH and CDR2 LQKENI. This CDR3 region has 13 residues. The CDR3: CASSPPGDYEQYF. The DNA for the CDR3 is TGTGCCAGCTCACCGCCAGGGGACTACGAGCAGTACTTC.

The sample holds many counts of this clonotype. The chain employs TRBV7-3 and TRBJ2-2; 7 bases are shared with TRBD2. The CDR3 has 14 residues. CDR1 is SGHTA, CDR2 FQGTGA, per germline. The V gene end was trimmed by 2 bases and the J gene end by 5 bases; junction bases not matched to a gene: 2. CDR3 in amino acids: CASSLRGETGELFF. CDR3 nucleotides: TGTGCCAGCAGCTTACGGGGGGAGACCGGGGAGCTGTTTTTT.

This clonotype showed up many times. The CDR3 protein is CASSTRPNSQNIQYF. CDR3 in DNA: TGTGCCAGCAGCACGCGACCTAATTCCCAAAACATTCAGTACTTC. V is TRBV7-2 and J is TRBJ2-4; D is unresolved. V shed 5 bases and J shed 5 bases, with 16 bases lying between them. The CDR3 contains 15 residues. CDR1 is SGHTA and CDR2 is FQGNSA in the germline V gene.

This clonotype was observed at least ten times. At one end the junction does not follow the germline gene, possibly because of a read error. The chain uses TRBV7-2 and TRBJ1-1; D is unclear. There are 13 residues in the CDR3. Germline V gene data show CDR1 as SGHTA and CDR2 as FQGNSA. The CDR3 is CASSPISPPMAFF. The CDR3 coding sequence is TGCGCCAGCAGCCCAATTTCTCCCCCGATGGCTTTCTTT. Supplemented by reference TRBV7-2 and TRBJ1-1, the full variable domain reads GAGVSQSPSNKVTEKGKDVELRCDPISGHTALYWYRQSLGQGLEFLIYFQGNSAPDKSGLPSDRFSAERTGGSVSTLTIQRTQQEDSAVYLCASSPISPPMAFFGQGTRLTVV.

V is TRBV6-2 or TRBV6-3 and J is TRBJ2-2; D may be TRBD1 (6 bases). This CDR3 is 15 amino acids long. CDR1 MNHEY and CDR2 SVGEGT come from the germline V gene. The V and J ends lost 5 bases and 4 bases respectively, with 14 bases between them. CDR3 sequence (DNA): TGTGCCAGCAGTGAATGGGGGCTTAGCACCGGGGAGCTGTTTTTT. Encoded protein: CASSEWGLSTGELFF.

This clonotype was detected once. A read error may be the cause here, since a much bigger clone is one base away. The V call is TRBV6-1, the J call TRBJ1-2; tentative D call: TRBD1 (6 bases). This CDR3 contains 15 residues. CDR1 and CDR2 from the germline V gene are MNHNS and SASEGT. Trimming pared 1 base from V and 7 bases from J, leaving 16 bases between. CDR3 amino acids: CASSEGFRDIFGYTF. DNA of the CDR3: TGTGCCAGCAGTGAAGGCTTCAGGGACATCTTTGGCTACACCTTC.